This is a list of T cell receptor beta chains from one sample in a study of T cell responses to AZD1222 COVID-19 vaccine. Sequencing used immunoSEQ multiplex PCR; TCRdb keeps in-frame clones, though not all of them. The sample carries 240,000 or so clones, 93% recorded once. This sample comprised peripheral blood, obtained on day 0 of AZD1222 vaccination. These receptors all come from an adult in good health. CDR3s include the opening cysteine and the closing phenylalanine or tryptophan. The D gene is left open where the match is weak. Some rows mark clone size as missing; the rest say once, few, many or name a class of expanded clone.

NA	TRBV7-7	NA	15	TRBJ1-4	TGTGCCAGCAGCCCCGGGTTGGGGGCGAGTGAAAAACTGTTTTTT	CASSPGLGASEKLFF
TRBD2	TRBV2	NA	16	TRBJ2-5	TGTGCCAGCAGTGATAGGCCTAGCGGTCATCAAGAGACCCAGTACTTC	CASSDRPSGHQETQYF
NA	TRBV2	NA	17	TRBJ1-6	TGTGCCGGCCGCGAAGAAATGGGGAACTCCTATAATTCACCCCTCCACTTT	CAGREEMGNSYNSPLHF
TRBD1	TRBV3-1/TRBV3-2	NA	15	TRBJ2-5	TGTGCCAGCAGCCAAGCCCCCGGACAGGGAAGGACCCAGTACTTC	CASSQAPGQGRTQYF
TRBD1	TRBV2	NA	11	TRBJ2-1	TGTGCCAGCAGTGACTACAGGGGGCAGTTCTTC	CASSDYRGQFF
NA	TRBV18	NA	16	TRBJ2-7	TGTGCCAGCTCACCTTTCTCGGGACACCCTGGCGACGAGCAGTACTTC	CASSPFSGHPGDEQYF
NA	TRBV9	NA	16	TRBJ2-3	TGTGCCAGCAGCGTGGATCCCCCTGCCAGCACAGATACGCAGTATTTT	CASSVDPPASTDTQYF
NA	TRBV4-1	NA	13	TRBJ1-5	TGCGCCAGCAGCCAAGTGTCGGAGCAGCCCCAGCATTTT	CASSQVSEQPQHF
TRBD2	TRBV9	few	17	TRBJ2-1	TGTGCCAGCAGCGCGTCGGGACTAGCGGGAGGGCCGGGTGAGCAGTTCTTC	CASSASGLAGGPGEQFF
NA	TRBV5-6	NA	16	TRBJ1-3	TGTGCCAGCAGCTTGGGCCGTCGGTATTCTGGAAACACCATATATTTT	CASSLGRRYSGNTIYF
NA	TRBV28	NA	13	TRBJ1-3	TGTGCCAGCAGTCTACCGGACGGAAACACCATATATTTT	CASSLPDGNTIYF
NA	TRBV28	NA	12	TRBJ2-7	TGTGCCAGCACCAAAGCGAAGGACCAACCAGACTTC	CASTKAKDQPDF
NA	TRBV23-1	NA	18	TRBJ2-2	TGCGCCAGCAGTCAATCCTGCGGAGGGGACGTGGACACCGGGGAGCTGTTTTTT	CASSQSCGGDVDTGELFF
NA	TRBV28	once	15	TRBJ2-1	TGTGCCAGCAGTTTAAGTAGGGGTGGGAGCAATGAGCAGTTCTTC	CASSLSRGGSNEQFF
TRBD2	TRBV7-2	NA	18	TRBJ2-7	TGTGCCAGCAGCTTAGCGTCTCGTGGTAGCGGGGGTGCCTACGAGCAGTACTTC	CASSLASRGSGGAYEQYF
NA	TRBV9	NA	13	TRBJ1-1	TGTGCCAGCAGCGCGAGGGTGAACACTGAAGCTTTCTTT	CASSARVNTEAFF
TRBD2	TRBV4-2	NA	18	TRBJ2-5	TGTGCCAGCAGCCAAGACCGGACTAGCGGGAGGGCCAGGGAGACCCAGTACTTC	CASSQDRTSGRARETQYF
NA	TRBV15	NA	12	TRBJ1-6	TGTGCCACCAATCAAGTCCCCGGGCCCCTCCACTTT	CATNQVPGPLHF
NA	TRBV6-1	NA	15	TRBJ1-4	TGTGCCAGCAGTGACCGGGGACGGACTAATGAAAAACTGTTTTTT	CASSDRGRTNEKLFF
NA	TRBV5-6	NA	15	TRBJ2-7	TGTGCCAGCAGCTTGGCCCTCGGTGGTAGCAGGGAGCAGTACTTC	CASSLALGGSREQYF
TRBD1	TRBV4-1	NA	17	TRBJ2-6	TGCGCCAGCAGCCACGGGACAGGCCCTTCTGGGGCCAACGTCCTGACTTTC	CASSHGTGPSGANVLTF
NA	TRBV19	NA	16	TRBJ1-1	TGTGCCACAAGTTCTGCGGCGTGGGGGCCGAACACTGAAGCTTTCTTT	CATSSAAWGPNTEAFF
TRBD2	TRBV4-1	NA	17	TRBJ2-3	TGCGCCAGCAGCCAAGCGCCGCCGGGGGGGAGCACAGATACGCAGTATTTT	CASSQAPPGGSTDTQYF
TRBD2	TRBV7-2	NA	16	TRBJ2-3	TGTGCCAGCAGCTCGACTAGCGGGAGTGCATCAGATACGCAGTATTTT	CASSSTSGSASDTQYF
NA	TRBV6-5	NA	15	TRBJ1-1	TGTGCCAGCAGTTACTTACACCCCGGGAACACTGAAGCTTTCTTT	CASSYLHPGNTEAFF
NA	TRBV19	NA	13	TRBJ2-1	TGTGCCACCACCCGGGCTGCCTACAATGAGCAGTTCTTC	CATTRAAYNEQFF
NA	TRBV5-1	NA	14	TRBJ2-7	TGCGCCAGCAGCTGGAAGGGGGATACCTACGAGCAGTACTTC	CASSWKGDTYEQYF
TRBD2	TRBV11-1	NA	15	TRBJ2-1	TGTGCCAGCAGCTTAGATAGCGGGAGGGCCGATGAGCAGTTCTTC	CASSLDSGRADEQFF
NA	TRBV6-6	NA	15	TRBJ2-7	TGTGCCAGCAGTCCCCCGAGCAGGGGCTCCTACGAGCAGTACTTC	CASSPPSRGSYEQYF
NA	TRBV7-6	NA	15	TRBJ1-6	TGTGCCAGCAGCCGTTCGGACGTGGATAATTCACCCCTCCACTTT	CASSRSDVDNSPLHF
NA	TRBV27	NA	13	TRBJ2-7	TGTGCCAGCAGTTTAGGCAGAGCCTACGAGCAGTACTTC	CASSLGRAYEQYF
TRBD1	TRBV18	NA	17	TRBJ2-6	TGTGCCAGCTCACCCCTAGGACAGGCCACTGGGGCCAACGTCCTGACTTTC	CASSPLGQATGANVLTF
NA	TRBV9	once	16	TRBJ2-2	TGTGCCAGCAGCCCTCCCGGCTTTCCGAACACCGGGGAGCTGTTTTTT	CASSPPGFPNTGELFF
NA	TRBV28	NA	15	TRBJ1-3	TGTGCCAGCAGCGCTGGTGGAGTGGCTGGAAACACCATATATTTT	CASSAGGVAGNTIYF
NA	TRBV21-1	NA	17	TRBJ1-5	TGTGCCAGCAGGGGGGCAGGGGACAAACTGAGCAATCAGCCCCAGCATTTT	CASRGAGDKLSNQPQHF
NA	TRBV4-1	NA	17	TRBJ1-1	TGCGCCAGCAGCCAAGCCGCAGTGGGGGAGGTAGCCACTGAAGCTTTCTTT	CASSQAAVGEVATEAFF
NA	TRBV5-6	NA	15	TRBJ1-1	TGTGCCAGCAGCTTGGCCCCCACCTGGGGAACTGAAGCTTTCTTT	CASSLAPTWGTEAFF
TRBD1	TRBV2	NA	14	TRBJ1-2	TGTGCCAGCAGCGGGACAGGGGGGAACGGTGGCTACACCTTC	CASSGTGGNGGYTF
NA	TRBV2	NA	13	TRBJ1-1	TGTGCCACCCAACTAGACAGAAACACTGAAGCTTTCTTT	CATQLDRNTEAFF
TRBD2	TRBV20-1	NA	11	TRBJ2-7	TGCAGTGCTACGGGGCCGGGACTACAGTACTTC	CSATGPGLQYF
TRBD1	TRBV6-4	NA	16	TRBJ1-2	TGTGCCAGCAGCCCCTCTACAGGGGCTTCAAACTATGGCTACACCTTC	CASSPSTGASNYGYTF
NA	TRBV6-2/TRBV6-3	NA	15	TRBJ2-3	TGTGCCAGCAGTTACCTCGACCGGGAGACAGATACGCAGTATTTT	CASSYLDRETDTQYF
NA	TRBV12-3/TRBV12-4	NA	13	TRBJ2-3	TGTGCCAGCAAATGGAGGAATTCAGATACGCAGTATTTT	CASKWRNSDTQYF
NA	TRBV18	NA	16	TRBJ1-4	TGTGCCAGCTCATCTAACGTGCAGGCCGGGGGTGAAAAACTGTTTTTT	CASSSNVQAGGEKLFF
TRBD1	TRBV28	NA	19	TRBJ1-5	TGTGCCAGCAGTTTTTCGCAGGGGGCGCTTCCCTTTAGCAATCAGCCCCAGCATTTT	CASSFSQGALPFSNQPQHF